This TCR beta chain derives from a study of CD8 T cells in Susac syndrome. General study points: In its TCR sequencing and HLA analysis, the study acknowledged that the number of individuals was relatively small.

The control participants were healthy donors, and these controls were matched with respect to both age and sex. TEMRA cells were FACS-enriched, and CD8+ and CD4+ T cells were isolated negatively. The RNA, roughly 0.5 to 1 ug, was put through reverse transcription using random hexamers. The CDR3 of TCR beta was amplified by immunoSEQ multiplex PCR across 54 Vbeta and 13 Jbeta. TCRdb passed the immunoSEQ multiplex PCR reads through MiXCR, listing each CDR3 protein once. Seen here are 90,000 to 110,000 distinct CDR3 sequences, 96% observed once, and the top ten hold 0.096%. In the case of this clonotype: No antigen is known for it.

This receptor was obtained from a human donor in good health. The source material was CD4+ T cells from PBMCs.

The CDR3 region has the DNA TGCAGCGTTGATTTTGACACCTCGGGGAACACTGAAGCTTTCTTT. It translates to CSVDFDTSGNTEAFF. J is TRBJ1-1 and V is TRBV29-1; D is ambiguous. From germline, CDR1 is SQVTM and CDR2 ANQGSEA. V was trimmed by 3 bases and J by 1 base, leaving 15 bases between them. The CDR3 extends over 15 amino acids.